This T cell receptor beta chain was recovered during a study of blood T cell repertoires in COVID-19. As for the study in general: Acute-phase and convalescent COVID-19 samples originated in the United States, Italy and Spain.

Methods used by the authors: Amplification of reference gene primers provided the estimated nucleated cell counts. Only in-frame clones appear in the TCRdb table, and some are missing; sequencing was by immunoSEQ multiplex PCR. That table furnishes V, J and clone size, whereas the DNA furnished D and trimming. The repertoire consists of fewer than 600,000 clones, with 89% occurring once and the leading ten covering about 1%. The CDR3 spans 15 residues. From germline, CDR1 is ENHRY and CDR2 SYGVKD. Trimming cost V 11 bases and J 0 bases, with 17 bases left between them. The source material was peripheral blood. The TCR comes from a man between 18 and 35 years old with COVID-19, enrolled during active disease. The V and J genes are TRBV10-3 and TRBJ2-1; possible D gene TRBD2, 6 bases. The CDR3 protein is CAAGGGTSSYNEQFF. DNA of the CDR3: TGTGCCGCCGGGGGAGGCACGAGCTCCTACAATGAGCAGTTCTTC.